This TCR beta chain was sequenced in a study of T cell responses to AZD1222 COVID-19 vaccine. Broader study findings: Possibly, clonal diversity was underestimated; donors were largely white British and included more females.

TCRdb's table, derived via immunoSEQ multiplex PCR, lists solely in-frame clones and lacks some. The sample yields approximately 160,000 clones, 90% seen once. CDR1 and CDR2 (germline): MRHNA, SNTAGT. V lost 0 bases to trimming and J lost 9 bases; unmatched junction nucleotides: 1. The CDR3 is made up of 12 amino acids. Remarks on this clone: Its target is not known.

V gene TRBV6-4 combines with J gene TRBJ1-1; 7 nucleotides align to TRBD1. The TCR was taken from an adult in good health. Here the sequenced sample was peripheral blood, taken on day 0 of AZD1222 vaccination. The CDR3 sequence: CASSDSQGKAFF. DNA of the CDR3: TGTGCCAGCAGTGACTCACAGGGGAAAGCTTTCTTT.